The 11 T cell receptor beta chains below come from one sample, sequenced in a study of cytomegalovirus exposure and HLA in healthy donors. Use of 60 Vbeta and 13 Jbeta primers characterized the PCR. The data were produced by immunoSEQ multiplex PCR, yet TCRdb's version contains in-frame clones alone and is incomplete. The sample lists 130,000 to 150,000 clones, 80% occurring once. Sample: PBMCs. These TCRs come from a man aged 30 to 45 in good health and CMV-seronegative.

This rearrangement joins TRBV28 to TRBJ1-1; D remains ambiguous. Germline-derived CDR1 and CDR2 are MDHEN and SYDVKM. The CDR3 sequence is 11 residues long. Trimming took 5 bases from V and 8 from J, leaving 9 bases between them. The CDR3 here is CASSPGTEAFF. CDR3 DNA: TGTGCCAGCAGTCCAGGAACAGAAGCTTTCTTT.

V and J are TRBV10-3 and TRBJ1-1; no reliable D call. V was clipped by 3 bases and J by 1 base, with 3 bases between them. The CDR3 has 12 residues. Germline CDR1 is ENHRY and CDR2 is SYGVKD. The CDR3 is CAISDGNTEAFF. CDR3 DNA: TGTGCCATCAGTGACGGGAACACTGAAGCTTTCTTT.

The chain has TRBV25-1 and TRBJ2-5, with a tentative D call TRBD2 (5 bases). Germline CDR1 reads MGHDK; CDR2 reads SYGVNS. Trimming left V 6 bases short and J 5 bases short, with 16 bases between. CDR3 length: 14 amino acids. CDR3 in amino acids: CASSAWRVVETQYF. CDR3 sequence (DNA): TGTGCCAGCAGCGCCTGGCGGGTTGTTGAGACCCAGTACTTC.

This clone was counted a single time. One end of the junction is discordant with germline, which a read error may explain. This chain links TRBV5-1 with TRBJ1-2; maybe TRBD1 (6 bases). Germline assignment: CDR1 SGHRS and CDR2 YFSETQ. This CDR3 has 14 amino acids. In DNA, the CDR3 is TGCGCCAGCAGCTCTTCTGCAGGGGTTCATGGCTACCCCTTC. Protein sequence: CASSSSAGVHGYPF.

The CDR3 sequence is CASSASWTVYTDTQYF. The CDR3 DNA reads as TGTGCCAGCAGCGCTTCTTGGACAGTCTATACAGATACGCAGTATTTT. The V and J genes are TRBV9 and TRBJ2-3, with a possible D match to TRBD1 (6 bases). This CDR3 comprises 16 residues. Deletions cut 3 bases from V and 3 bases from J, with 17 bases between. The germline CDR1 and CDR2 sequences are SGDLS and YYNGEE.

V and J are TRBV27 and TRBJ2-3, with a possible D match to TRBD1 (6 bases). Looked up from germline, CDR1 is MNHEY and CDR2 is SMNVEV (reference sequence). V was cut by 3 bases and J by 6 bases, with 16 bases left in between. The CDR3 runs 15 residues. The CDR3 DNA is TGTGCCAGCAGTTTCCTCGACAGGCTGCGGGATACGCAGTATTTT. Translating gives CASSFLDRLRDTQYF.

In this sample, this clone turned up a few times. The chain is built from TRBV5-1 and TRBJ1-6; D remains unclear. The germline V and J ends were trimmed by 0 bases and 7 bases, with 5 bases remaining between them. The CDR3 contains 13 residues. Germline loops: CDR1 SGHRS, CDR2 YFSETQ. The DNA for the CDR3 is TGCGCCAGCAGCTTGGAGAGAAATTCACCCCTCCACTTT. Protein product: CASSLERNSPLHF.

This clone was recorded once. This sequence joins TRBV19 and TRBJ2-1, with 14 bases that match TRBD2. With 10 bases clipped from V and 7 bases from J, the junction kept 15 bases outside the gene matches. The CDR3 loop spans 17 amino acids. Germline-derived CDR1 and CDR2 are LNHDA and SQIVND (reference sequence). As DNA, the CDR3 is TGTGCCACCTACGGACGACTAGCGGGAGGGCGGTGGAATGAGCAGTTCTTC. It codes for CATYGRLAGGRWNEQFF.

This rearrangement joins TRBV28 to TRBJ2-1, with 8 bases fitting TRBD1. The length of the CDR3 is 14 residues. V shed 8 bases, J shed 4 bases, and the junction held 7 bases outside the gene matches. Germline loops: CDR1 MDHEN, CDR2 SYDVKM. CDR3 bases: TGTGCCAGCGGCCCGGGACAGGTATACAATGAGCAGTTCTTC. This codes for CASGPGQVYNEQFF.

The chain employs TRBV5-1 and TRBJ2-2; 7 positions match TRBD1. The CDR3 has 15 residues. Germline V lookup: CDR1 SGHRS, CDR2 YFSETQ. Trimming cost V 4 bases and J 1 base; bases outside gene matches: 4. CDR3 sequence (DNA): TGCGCCAGCAGCACTGGGACAGTGAACACCGGGGAGCTGTTTTTT. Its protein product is CASSTGTVNTGELFF. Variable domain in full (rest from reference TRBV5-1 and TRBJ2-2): KAGVTQTPRYLIKTRGQQVTLSCSPISGHRSVSWYQQTPGQGLQFLFEYFSETQRNKGNFPGRFSGRQFSNSRSEMNVSTLELGDSALYLCASSTGTVNTGELFFGEGSRLTVL.

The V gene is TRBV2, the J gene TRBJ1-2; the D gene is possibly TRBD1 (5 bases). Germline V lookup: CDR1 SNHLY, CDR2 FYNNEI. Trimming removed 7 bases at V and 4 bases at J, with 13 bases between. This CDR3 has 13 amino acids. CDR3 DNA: TGTGCCAGCACCAGGGAATCCGGCTATGGCTACACCTTC. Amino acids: CASTRESGYGYTF.